This TCR beta chain was recorded in a study of identical twins. To note about this clonotype: As yet, its antigen is unknown.

A single record per CDR3 protein comes from TCRdb applying MiXCR to the 5' RACE reads. The sample holds just over 500,000 distinct CDR3 sequences; around 20% are singletons and the top ten take about 0.93%. The study, taken as a whole, reports: Models underestimated TCR alpha sharing (out-of-frame) in monozygotic twins. Part of the zero-insertion signal could reflect confounding by invariant MAIT and iNKT cells. With beta out-of-frame sequences, excess sharing by twins was weaker. Low generation probability was overrepresented in out-of-frame alpha sequences shared by twins.

Germline CDR1 and CDR2: SGHRS and YFSETQ. The V and J ends lost 3 bases and 7 bases respectively, with 10 bases between them. This CDR3 comprises 13 residues. These same data were also listed under a study on T cells expressing NK-cell markers.

The chain combines TRBV5-1 with TRBJ1-4; D may be TRBD1 (5 bases). This TCR was recovered from a woman aged 18 to 35 in good health. The sample taken for sequencing was CD4+ T cells sorted from blood. CDR3 nucleotide sequence: TGCGCCAGCAGCTCGGACAATAGTGAAAAACTGTTTTTT. Its translation: CASSSDNSEKLFF.